The T cell receptor beta chain under discussion was sequenced for a study of blood T cell repertoires in COVID-19. Study as a whole: Collection of acute and convalescent COVID-19 samples took place in the United States, Italy and Spain. The cDNA or gDNA used as material had been derived from T cells, B-cell-depleted T cells, or PBMCs.

This CDR3 has 14 amino acids. In germline, CDR1 is DFQATT, CDR2 SNEGSKA (reference sequence). Deletions cut 3 bases from V and 5 bases from J, with 14 bases between. People in the exposed group encountered a COVID-19 case within 2 weeks before entering the study. In the authors' workflow: By means of reference gene primer amplification, nucleated cell counts were estimated. TCRdb's copy holds only in-frame clones and misses some; the assay was immunoSEQ multiplex PCR. That table furnishes V, J and clone size, whereas the DNA furnished D and trimming. Here the sample spans about 320,000 clones, 85% being singletons.

The clonotype originates from a woman in her thirties who had been exposed to COVID-19. V gene TRBV20-1 combines with J gene TRBJ2-4; D may be TRBD2 (5 bases). The sample comprised PBMCs or T cells enriched from blood (not recorded which). The CDR3 coding sequence is TGCAGTGCTAGTAGGAGGACCCCACAAAACATTCAGTACTTC. The encoded protein is CSASRRTPQNIQYF.